The T cell receptor beta chain under discussion was sequenced for a study of cytomegalovirus exposure and HLA in healthy donors. Study findings and constraints: About 87% or about 30% of the time was how often most TCR beta V segments were productive, according to an earlier analysis.

Trimming stripped 3 bases from V and 5 bases from J, with 16 bases between. Germline V gene data show CDR1 as MRHNA and CDR2 as SNTAGT. This CDR3 is 16 amino acids long. Amplification used 60 Vbeta primers and 13 Jbeta primers. The protocol was immunoSEQ multiplex PCR, while the TCRdb copy is restricted to in-frame clones and leaves out a portion. The table lists hundreds of thousands of clones, over 60% of them singletons. Turning to this clone: Antigen specificity is unknown. Other nucleotide sequences from this sample produce the same CDR3.

The origin of this receptor is a man aged 18 to 29 in good health and CMV-seronegative. The gene calls are TRBV6-4 and TRBJ2-2; a weak D match, TRBD2 (5 bases). The specimen was PBMCs. This CDR3 is CASSEVGGVGTGELFF. The CDR3 nucleotides are TGTGCCAGCAGTGAAGTAGGAGGAGTTGGGACCGGGGAGCTGTTTTTT.